These 7 T cell receptor beta chains came from one sample sequenced in a study of blood T cell repertoires in COVID-19. The data were produced by immunoSEQ multiplex PCR, yet TCRdb's version contains in-frame clones alone and is incomplete. The table has 200,000 to 300,000 clones, 75% to 90% seen once; the top ten hold 1.5%. The sequenced material came from peripheral blood. The receptors shown here come from a woman between 35 and 50 years old who had recovered from COVID-19.

This clone was found once. The chain joins TRBV18 to TRBJ2-2, with 10 bases lining up with TRBD1. This CDR3 spans 17 amino acids. In germline, CDR1 is KGHSH, CDR2 LQKENI. The V gene end was trimmed by 6 bases and the J gene end by 0 bases; junction bases not matched to a gene: 7. CDR3 in DNA: TGTGCCAGCTCCCTGACAGGGGGCTATTCGAACACCGGGGAGCTGTTTTTT. Encoded protein: CASSLTGGYSNTGELFF. Variable domain in full (rest from reference TRBV18 and TRBJ2-2): NAGVMQNPRHLVRRRGQEARLRCSPMKGHSHVYWYRQLPEEGLKFMVYLQKENIIDESGMPKERFSAEFPKEGPSILRIQQVVRGDSAAYFCASSLTGGYSNTGELFFGEGSRLTVL.

V usage is TRBV23-1 and J usage is TRBJ2-3, with D perhaps TRBD2 (5 bases). TRBV23-1 falls under the ORF class, with uncertain function. The CDR3 covers 13 residues. The V gene lost 4 bases and the J gene lost 4 bases, with 9 bases spanning the gap. The CDR3 sequence: CASSRQEADTQYF. The CDR3 bases are TGCGCCAGCAGTCGTCAGGAGGCAGATACGCAGTATTTT.

This clone was seen a few times. This sequence joins TRBV7-9 and TRBJ1-2, with a weak D call TRBD1 (5 bases). The V end was cut by 1 base, the J end by 6 bases, with 9 bases between. CDR3 length: 13 residues. Germline lookup yields CDR1 SEHNR and CDR2 FQNEAQ (reference sequence). CDR3 nucleotides: TGTGCCAGCAGCTTAGGAGCGACAGATGGCTACACCTTC. It translates to CASSLGATDGYTF.

The chain recombines TRBV5-4 with TRBJ1-1; possible D gene TRBD1, 6 bases. V was trimmed by 9 bases and J by 1 base, leaving 13 bases between them. Germline assignment: CDR1 SGHNT and CDR2 YYREEE (reference sequence). This CDR3 comprises 13 residues. CDR3 DNA: TGTGCCACCAGAAAACAGGGGAACACTGAAGCTTTCTTT. Its translation: CATRKQGNTEAFF.

V and J are TRBV2 and TRBJ1-6; 12 nucleotides align to TRBD1. The CDR3 totals 15 residues. Germline CDR1 is SNHLY and CDR2 is FYNNEI. Trimming at V came to 1 base and at J to 9 bases, leaving 1 base not matched to a gene. As DNA, the CDR3 is TGTGCCAGCAGTGAAGGGGGACAGGGGGCTTCACCCCTCCACTTT. As protein: CASSEGGQGASPLHF.

The chain uses TRBV3-1 (or the pseudogene TRBV3-2) and TRBJ2-5; weak D call: TRBD1 (6 bases). Germline V gene sequence: CDR1 LGHDT, CDR2 YNNKEL (reference sequence). The V end was cut by 3 bases, the J end by 5 bases, with 16 bases between. This CDR3 has 15 amino acids. CDR3: CASSQKGVGAETQYF. The CDR3, as DNA: TGTGCCAGCAGCCAGAAAGGTGTGGGGGCCGAGACCCAGTACTTC.

V gene TRBV14 combines with J gene TRBJ1-1, with a tentative D call TRBD1 (6 bases). The V and J ends lost 4 bases and 2 bases respectively, with 11 bases between them. The CDR3 is made up of 14 amino acids. Germline V gene sequence: CDR1 SGHDN, CDR2 FVKESK. CDR3 in DNA: TGTGCCAGCAGCCGCATACAGGGAAACACTGAAGCTTTCTTT. It translates to CASSRIQGNTEAFF.